Sequencing of this T cell receptor beta chain was carried out in a study of neoadjuvant anti-PD-1 for oral cavity cancer. Six replicates per PBMC sample, mostly from 480 ng of genomic DNA. This table comes from immunoSEQ multiplex PCR, and its TCRdb copy is limited to in-frame clones, with some not included. The repertoire consists of 12,000 or so clones, with 70% to 75% occurring once and the leading ten covering approximately 2.3%. Sample time point: after neoadjuvant nivolumab, at surgical resection. Patients had newly diagnosed, untreated stage II-IVA oral cavity squamous cell carcinoma. Cohort: HPV-negative, locally advanced oral cavity squamous cell carcinoma patients. About this clone: As yet, its antigen is unknown.

Study conclusions and caveats: With a few patients per group, TCR findings need larger cohorts.

The receptor was isolated from a person aged 40 to 85 with oral cavity squamous cell carcinoma. Sequencing was performed on PBMCs, taken after nivolumab (anti-PD-1) treatment.

The CDR3 DNA reads as TGCGCCAGCAGAGGGACTAGCGGGGCCTACGAGCAGTACTTC. Translating gives CASRGTSGAYEQYF. The chain carries TRBV5-1 and TRBJ2-7; TRBD2 matches 13 bases. The V segment lost 5 bases and the J segment 2 bases; nucleotides outside the gene matches: 1. Looked up from germline, CDR1 is SGHRS and CDR2 is YFSETQ. CDR3 length: 14 residues. Full variable domain (missing parts from reference TRBV5-1 and TRBJ2-7): KAGVTQTPRYLIKTRGQQVTLSCSPISGHRSVSWYQQTPGQGLQFLFEYFSETQRNKGNFPGRFSGRQFSNSRSEMNVSTLELGDSALYLCASRGTSGAYEQYFGPGTRLTVT.